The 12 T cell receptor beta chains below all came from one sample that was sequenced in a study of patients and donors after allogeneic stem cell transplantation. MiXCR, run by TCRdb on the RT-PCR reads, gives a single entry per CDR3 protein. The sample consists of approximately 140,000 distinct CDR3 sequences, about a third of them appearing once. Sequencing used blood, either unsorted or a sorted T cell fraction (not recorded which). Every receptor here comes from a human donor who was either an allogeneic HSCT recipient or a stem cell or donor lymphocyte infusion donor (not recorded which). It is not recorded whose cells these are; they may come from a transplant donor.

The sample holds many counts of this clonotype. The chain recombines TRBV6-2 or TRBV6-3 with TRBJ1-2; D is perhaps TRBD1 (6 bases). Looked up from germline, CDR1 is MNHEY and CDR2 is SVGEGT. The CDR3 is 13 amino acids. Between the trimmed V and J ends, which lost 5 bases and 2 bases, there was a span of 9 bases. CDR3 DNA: TGTGCCAGCAGTGCACAGGGAAACTATGGCTACACCTTC. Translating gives CASSAQGNYGYTF.

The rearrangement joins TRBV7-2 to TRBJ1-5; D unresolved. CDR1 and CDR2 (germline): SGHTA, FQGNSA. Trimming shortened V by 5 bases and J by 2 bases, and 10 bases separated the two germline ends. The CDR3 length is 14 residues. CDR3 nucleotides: TGTGCCAGCAGCCAAAGGGTGGGCAATCAGCCCCAGCATTTT. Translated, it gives CASSQRVGNQPQHF.

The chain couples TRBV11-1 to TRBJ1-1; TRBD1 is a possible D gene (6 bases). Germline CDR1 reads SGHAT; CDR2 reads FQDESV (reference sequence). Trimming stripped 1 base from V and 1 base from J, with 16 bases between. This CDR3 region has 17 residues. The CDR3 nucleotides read TGTGCCAGCAGCTTAGAGGGGGGCGCGGTCGCGAACACTGAAGCTTTCTTT. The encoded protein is CASSLEGGAVANTEAFF.

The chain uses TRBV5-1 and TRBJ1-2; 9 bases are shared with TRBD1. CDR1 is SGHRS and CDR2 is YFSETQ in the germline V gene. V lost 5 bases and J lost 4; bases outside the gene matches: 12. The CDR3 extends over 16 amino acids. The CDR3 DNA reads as TGCGCCAGCAGTCTCCCGGGACAGGGAGCAAGCTATGGCTACACCTTC. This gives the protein CASSLPGQGASYGYTF.

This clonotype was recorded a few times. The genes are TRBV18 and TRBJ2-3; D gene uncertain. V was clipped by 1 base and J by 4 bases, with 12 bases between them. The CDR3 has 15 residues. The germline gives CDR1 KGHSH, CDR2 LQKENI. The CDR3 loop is CASSPRRQRPDTQYF. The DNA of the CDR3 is TGTGCCAGCTCACCACGGAGACAACGGCCAGATACGCAGTATTTT.

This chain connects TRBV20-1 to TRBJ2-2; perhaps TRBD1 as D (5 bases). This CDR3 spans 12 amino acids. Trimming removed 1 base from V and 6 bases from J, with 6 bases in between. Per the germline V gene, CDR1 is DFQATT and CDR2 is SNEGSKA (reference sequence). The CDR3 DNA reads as TGCAGTGCTAGAGGGGGCTCCGGGGAGCTGTTTTTT. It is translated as CSARGGSGELFF.

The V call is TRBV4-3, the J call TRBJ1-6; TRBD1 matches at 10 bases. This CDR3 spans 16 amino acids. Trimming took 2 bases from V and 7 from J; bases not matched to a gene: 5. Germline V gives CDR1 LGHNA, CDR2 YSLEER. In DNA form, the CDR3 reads TGCGCCAGCAGCCAAAAGGGGGGACAGGGGAATTCACCCCTCCACTTT. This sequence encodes CASSQKGGQGNSPLHF.

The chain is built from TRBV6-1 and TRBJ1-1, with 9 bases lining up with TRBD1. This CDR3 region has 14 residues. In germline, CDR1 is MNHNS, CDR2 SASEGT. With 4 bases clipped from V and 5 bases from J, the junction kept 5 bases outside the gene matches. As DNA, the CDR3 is TGTGCCAGCAGTGTTCAGGGACAGGGAACTGAAGCTTTCTTT. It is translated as CASSVQGQGTEAFF.

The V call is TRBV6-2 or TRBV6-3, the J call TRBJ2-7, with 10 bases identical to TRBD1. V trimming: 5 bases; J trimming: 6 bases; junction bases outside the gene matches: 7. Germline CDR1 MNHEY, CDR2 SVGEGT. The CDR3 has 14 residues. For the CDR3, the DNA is TGTGCCAGCAGTCCGGGACAGGGGATCGGCGAGCAGTACTTC. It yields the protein CASSPGQGIGEQYF.

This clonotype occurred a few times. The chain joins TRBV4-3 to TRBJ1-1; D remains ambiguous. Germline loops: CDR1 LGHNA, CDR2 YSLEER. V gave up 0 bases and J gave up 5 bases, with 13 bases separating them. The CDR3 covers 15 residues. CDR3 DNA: TGCGCCAGCAGCCAAGATGATCAGAGGGAGACTGAAGCTTTCTTT. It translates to CASSQDDQRETEAFF.

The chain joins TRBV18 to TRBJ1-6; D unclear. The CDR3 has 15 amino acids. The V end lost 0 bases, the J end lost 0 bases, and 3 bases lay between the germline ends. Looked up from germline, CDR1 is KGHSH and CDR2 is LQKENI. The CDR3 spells CASSPPNSYNSPLHF. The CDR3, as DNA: TGTGCCAGCTCACCACCAAACTCCTATAATTCACCCCTCCACTTT. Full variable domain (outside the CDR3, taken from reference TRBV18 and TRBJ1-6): NAGVMQNPRHLVRRRGQEARLRCSPMKGHSHVYWYRQLPEEGLKFMVYLQKENIIDESGMPKERFSAEFPKEGPSILRIQQVVRGDSAAYFCASSPPNSYNSPLHFGNGTRLTVT.

For the CDR3, the DNA is TGTGCCAGCAGCTATAGGACAGGGGGATGGAATCAGCCCCAGCATTTT. Protein sequence: CASSYRTGGWNQPQHF. The V and J genes are TRBV13 and TRBJ1-5, with 10 positions matching TRBD1. The CDR3 covers 16 residues. The germline CDR1 and CDR2 sequences are PRHDT and FYEKMQ (reference sequence). V was pared by 4 bases and J by 4 bases, with 7 bases of the junction left unmatched.